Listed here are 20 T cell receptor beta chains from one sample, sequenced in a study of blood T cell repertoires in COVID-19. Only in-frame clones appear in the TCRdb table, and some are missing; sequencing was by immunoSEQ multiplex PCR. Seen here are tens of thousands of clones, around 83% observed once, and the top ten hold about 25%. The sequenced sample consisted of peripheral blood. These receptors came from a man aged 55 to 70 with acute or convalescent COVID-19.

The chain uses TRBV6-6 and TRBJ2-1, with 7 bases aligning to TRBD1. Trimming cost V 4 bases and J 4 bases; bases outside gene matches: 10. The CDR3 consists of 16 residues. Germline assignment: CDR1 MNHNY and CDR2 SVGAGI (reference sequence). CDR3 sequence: CASSSPKGAVYNEQFF. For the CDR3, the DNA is TGTGCCAGCAGTTCCCCCAAGGGGGCGGTTTACAATGAGCAGTTCTTC.

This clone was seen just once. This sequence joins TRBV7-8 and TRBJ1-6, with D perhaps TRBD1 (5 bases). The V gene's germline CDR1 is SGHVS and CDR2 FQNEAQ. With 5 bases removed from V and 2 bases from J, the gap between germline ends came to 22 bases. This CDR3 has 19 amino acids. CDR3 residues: CASSPTIRGAGPYNSPLHF. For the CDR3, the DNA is TGTGCCAGCAGCCCCACGATTCGCGGGGCAGGGCCCTATAATTCACCCCTCCACTTT.

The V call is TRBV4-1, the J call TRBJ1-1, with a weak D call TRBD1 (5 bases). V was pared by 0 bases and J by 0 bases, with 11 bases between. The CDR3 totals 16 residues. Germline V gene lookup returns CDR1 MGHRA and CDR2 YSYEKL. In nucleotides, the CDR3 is TGCGCCAGCAGCCAAGAAAGGAGGGGTGTGAACACTGAAGCTTTCTTT. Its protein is CASSQERRGVNTEAFF.

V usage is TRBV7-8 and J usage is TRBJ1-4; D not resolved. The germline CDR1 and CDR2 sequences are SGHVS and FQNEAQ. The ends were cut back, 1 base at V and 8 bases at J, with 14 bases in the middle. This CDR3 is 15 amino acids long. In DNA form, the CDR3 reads TGTGCCAGCAGCTTAGGTCGCAGCCCGGGGGAAAAACTGTTTTTT. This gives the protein CASSLGRSPGEKLFF.

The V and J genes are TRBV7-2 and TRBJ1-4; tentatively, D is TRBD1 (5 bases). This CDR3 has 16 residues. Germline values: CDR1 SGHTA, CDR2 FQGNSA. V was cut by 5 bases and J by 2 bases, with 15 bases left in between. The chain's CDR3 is CASSLQGIATNEKLFF. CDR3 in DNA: TGTGCCAGCAGCCTCCAGGGTATCGCGACTAATGAAAAACTGTTTTTT.

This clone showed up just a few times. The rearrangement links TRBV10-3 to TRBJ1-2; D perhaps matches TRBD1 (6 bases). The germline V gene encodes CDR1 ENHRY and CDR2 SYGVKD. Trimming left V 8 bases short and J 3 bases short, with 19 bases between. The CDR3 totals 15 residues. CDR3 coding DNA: TGTGCCATCCAAGGGCAGGGGCGCTTCGACTATGGCTACACCTTC. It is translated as CAIQGQGRFDYGYTF.

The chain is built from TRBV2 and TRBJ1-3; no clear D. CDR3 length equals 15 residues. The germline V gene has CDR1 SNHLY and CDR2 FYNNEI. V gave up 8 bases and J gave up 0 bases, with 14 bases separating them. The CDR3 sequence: CASRNEQISGNTIYF. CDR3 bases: TGTGCCAGCCGAAACGAACAAATCTCTGGAAACACCATATATTTT.

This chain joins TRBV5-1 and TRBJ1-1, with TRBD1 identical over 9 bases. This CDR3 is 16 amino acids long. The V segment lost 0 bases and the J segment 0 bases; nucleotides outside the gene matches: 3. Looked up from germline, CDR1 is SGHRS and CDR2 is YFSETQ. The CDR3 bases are TGCGCCAGCAGCTTGGTGGGACAGGGCTTGAACACTGAAGCTTTCTTT. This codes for CASSLVGQGLNTEAFF.

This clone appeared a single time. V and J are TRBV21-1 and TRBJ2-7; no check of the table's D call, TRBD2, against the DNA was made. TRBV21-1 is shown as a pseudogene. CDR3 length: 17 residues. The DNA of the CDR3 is TGTGCCAGCAGCTACGAAGCGGGACACCGGGACCCCTACGAGCAGTACGTC. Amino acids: CASSYEAGHRDPYEQYV.

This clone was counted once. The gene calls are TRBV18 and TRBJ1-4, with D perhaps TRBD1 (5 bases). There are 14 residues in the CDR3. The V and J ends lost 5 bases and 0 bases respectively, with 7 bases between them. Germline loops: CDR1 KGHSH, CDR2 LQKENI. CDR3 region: CASSSTATNEKLFF. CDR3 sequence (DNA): TGTGCCAGCTCATCGACAGCAACTAATGAAAAACTGTTTTTT.

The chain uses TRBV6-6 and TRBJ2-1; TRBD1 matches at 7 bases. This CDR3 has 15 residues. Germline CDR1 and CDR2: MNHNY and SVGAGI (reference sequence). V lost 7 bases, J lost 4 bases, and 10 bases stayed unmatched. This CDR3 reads CASTQPGTAYNEQFF. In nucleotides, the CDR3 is TGTGCCAGCACCCAACCCGGGACAGCGTACAATGAGCAGTTCTTC.

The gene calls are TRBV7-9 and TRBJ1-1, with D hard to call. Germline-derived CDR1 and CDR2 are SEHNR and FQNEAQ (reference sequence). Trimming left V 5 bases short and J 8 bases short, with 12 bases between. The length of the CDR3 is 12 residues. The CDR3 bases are TGTGCCAGCAGCAGGAATGGGCCCGAAGCTTTCTTT. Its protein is CASSRNGPEAFF.

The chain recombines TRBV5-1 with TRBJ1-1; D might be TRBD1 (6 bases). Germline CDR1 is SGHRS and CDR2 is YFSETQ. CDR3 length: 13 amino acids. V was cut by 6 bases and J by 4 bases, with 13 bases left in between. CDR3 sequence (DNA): TGCGCCAGCACCTACAGGGAGGGCACTGAAGCTTTCTTT. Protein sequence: CASTYREGTEAFF.

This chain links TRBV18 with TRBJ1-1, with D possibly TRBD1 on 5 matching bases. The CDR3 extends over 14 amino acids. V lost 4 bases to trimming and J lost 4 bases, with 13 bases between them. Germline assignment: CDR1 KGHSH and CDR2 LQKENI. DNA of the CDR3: TGTGCCAGCTCACTTTCAGGGCTGAGCACTGAAGCTTTCTTT. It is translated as CASSLSGLSTEAFF.

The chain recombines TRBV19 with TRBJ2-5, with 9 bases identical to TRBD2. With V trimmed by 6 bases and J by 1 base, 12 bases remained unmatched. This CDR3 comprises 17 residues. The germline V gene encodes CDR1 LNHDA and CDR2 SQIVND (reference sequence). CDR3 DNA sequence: TGTGCCAGTAGGTCGGGCAGAGCGGGGGGCTTCCAAGAGACCCAGTACTTC. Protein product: CASRSGRAGGFQETQYF.

The DNA for the CDR3 is TGTGCCAGCTCACCCTCCCAGGGGGATGTGACCCAGTACTTC. Protein product: CASSPSQGDVTQYF. The V call is TRBV18, the J call TRBJ2-5; 7 bases match TRBD1. V lost 3 bases and J lost 7; bases outside the gene matches: 8. CDR3 length equals 14 residues. Germline CDR1 is KGHSH and CDR2 is LQKENI.

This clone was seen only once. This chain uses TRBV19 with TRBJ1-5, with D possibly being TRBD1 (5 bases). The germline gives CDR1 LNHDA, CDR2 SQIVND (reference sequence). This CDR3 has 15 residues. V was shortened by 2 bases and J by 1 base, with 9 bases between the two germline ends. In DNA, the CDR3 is TGTGCCAGTAGTATAATTGGGGGGAGCAATCAGCCCCAGCATTTT. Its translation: CASSIIGGSNQPQHF.

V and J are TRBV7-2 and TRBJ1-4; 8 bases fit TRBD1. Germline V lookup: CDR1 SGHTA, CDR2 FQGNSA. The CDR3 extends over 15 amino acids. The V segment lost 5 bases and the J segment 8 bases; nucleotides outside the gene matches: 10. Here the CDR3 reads CASSPGGGRVEKLFF. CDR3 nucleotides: TGTGCCAGCAGCCCAGGGGGCGGCAGGGTCGAAAAACTGTTTTTT.

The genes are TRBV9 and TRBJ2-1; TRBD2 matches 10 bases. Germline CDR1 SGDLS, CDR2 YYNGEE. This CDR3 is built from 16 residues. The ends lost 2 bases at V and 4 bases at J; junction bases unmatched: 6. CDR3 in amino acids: CASSVFSGGPYNEQFF. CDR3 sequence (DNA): TGTGCCAGCAGCGTTTTTAGCGGGGGGCCTTACAATGAGCAGTTCTTC.

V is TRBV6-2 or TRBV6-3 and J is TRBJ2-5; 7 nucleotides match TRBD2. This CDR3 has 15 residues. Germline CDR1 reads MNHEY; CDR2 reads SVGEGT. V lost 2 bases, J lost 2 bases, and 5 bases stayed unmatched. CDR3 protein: CASSYVGAGQETQYF. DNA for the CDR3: TGTGCCAGCAGTTACGTGGGAGCGGGACAAGAGACCCAGTACTTC.